The 2 T cell receptor beta chains reported below all come from one sample, sequenced in a study of shared clonotypes between healthy human individuals. The naive CD8 population came from CD45RO-negative cells selected for CCR7, without terminally differentiated effector memory CD45RA+ cells. Only in-frame clones appear in the TCRdb table, and some are missing; sequencing was by immunoSEQ multiplex PCR. In the table there are 760,000 or so clones, 95% to 97% of which are singletons. Sequencing was carried out using naive CD8+ T cells sorted from blood. All receptors come from a man aged 30 to 45 in good health.

Note on this clone: The sample has other DNA sequences that encode this CDR3 too. The chain has TRBV10-2 and TRBJ2-7; the D gene could be TRBD1 or TRBD2 (5 bases each). CDR1 and CDR2 from the germline V gene are WSHSY and SAAADI. The length of the CDR3 is 11 residues. V shed 4 bases and J shed 4 bases, with 5 bases lying between them. CDR3 amino acids: CASSGGYEQYF. The CDR3 DNA sequence: TGCGCCAGCAGTGGGGGGTACGAGCAGTACTTC.

The rearrangement links TRBV7-9 to TRBJ1-1; D not certain. V lost 5 bases and J lost 7, with 8 bases in between. Per the germline V gene, CDR1 is SEHNR and CDR2 is FQNEAQ (reference sequence). CDR3 length: 11 amino acids. The CDR3: CASSGTREAFF. DNA of the CDR3: TGTGCCAGCAGCGGAACTCGTGAAGCTTTCTTT. Together with reference TRBV7-9 and TRBJ1-1, the CDR3 gives the full variable domain: DTGVSQNPRHKITKRGQNVTFRCDPISEHNRLYWYRQTLGQGPEFLTYFQNEAQLEKSRLLSDRFSAERPKGSFSTLEIQRTEQGDSAMYLCASSGTREAFFGQGTRLTVV.